The 11 T cell receptor beta chains below all came from one sample that was sequenced in a study of response to subunit inactivated influenza vaccine. TCRdb analysed the RT-PCR reads with MiXCR anew, one entry per CDR3 protein. Of approximately 700,000 distinct CDR3 sequences listed, 15% to 18% are singletons. The specimen comprised PBMCs from blood, sampled roughly 12 days after vaccination. The receptors stem from a man in his forties or fifties who received an inactivated influenza vaccine.

The chain uses TRBV11-3 and TRBJ2-2, with 8 bases fitting TRBD1. V lost 6 bases to trimming and J lost 1 base; unmatched junction nucleotides: 13. This CDR3 region has 18 residues. Germline V CDR1 and CDR2: SGHNT, YENEEA. The CDR3 is CASRKSPRTGKNTGELFF. In DNA, the CDR3 is TGTGCCAGCAGGAAGAGCCCCAGGACAGGGAAGAACACCGGGGAGCTGTTTTTT.

The chain uses TRBV19 and TRBJ2-1; no definite D call. The CDR3 runs 14 residues. Per germline, CDR1 LNHDA and CDR2 SQIVND (reference sequence). V lost 3 bases and J lost 0, with 6 bases in between. The CDR3 sequence: CASSILYSYNEQFF. The CDR3 DNA follows: TGTGCCAGTAGTATCCTCTACTCCTACAATGAGCAGTTCTTC.

This clonotype was detected many times. J is TRBJ1-5 and V is TRBV20-1; 9 nucleotides line up with TRBD1. Germline V gene lookup returns CDR1 DFQATT and CDR2 SNEGSKA (reference sequence). V lost 7 bases and J lost 8; bases outside the gene matches: 12. The CDR3 runs to 14 residues. The CDR3: CSVRDRAGPKPQHF. Written as DNA, the CDR3 is TGCAGTGTTCGGGACAGGGCGGGCCCGAAGCCCCAGCATTTT.

This clonotype appeared a few times. The gene calls are TRBV5-1 and TRBJ2-7; TRBD1 aligns across 7 bases. Germline V gives CDR1 SGHRS, CDR2 YFSETQ. The CDR3 spans 14 residues. The J segment lost 5 bases and the V segment lost 3 bases, leaving 8 bases of the junction unmatched. The CDR3 reads CASSSSQGSHEQYF. The CDR3 region has the DNA TGCGCCAGCAGCTCATCACAGGGGAGCCACGAGCAGTACTTC.

This clonotype showed up just a few times. The rearrangement links TRBV4-3 to TRBJ2-1; the match to TRBD2 covers 10 bases. CDR1 LGHNA and CDR2 YSLEER come from the germline V gene. Losses at the gene ends were 3 bases for V and 3 bases for J; bases not matched to a gene: 5. The CDR3 has 16 amino acids. This chain's CDR3 is CASSQGTSGIYNEQFF. CDR3 nucleotides: TGCGCCAGCAGCCAGGGAACTAGCGGGATCTACAATGAGCAGTTCTTC.

The rearrangement uses TRBV6-2 or TRBV6-3 and TRBJ2-1; 12 nucleotides line up with TRBD2. J lost 8 bases, V lost 4 bases, and 12 bases had no gene match. The length of the CDR3 is 17 residues. Germline CDR1 MNHEY, CDR2 SVGEGT. The CDR3 loop is CASSSLSSGRADYEQFF. CDR3 DNA sequence: TGTGCCAGCAGTTCTCTTTCTAGCGGGAGGGCCGACTATGAGCAGTTCTTC.

This chain uses TRBV4-2 with TRBJ2-7; 8 bases are shared with TRBD2. Germline trimming cut 1 base from V and 4 bases from J; bases unmatched to any gene: 3. Germline assignment: CDR1 LGHNA and CDR2 YNFKEQ. This CDR3 comprises 14 residues. The CDR3 region is CASSQGGGRYEQYF. In DNA, the CDR3 is TGTGCCAGCAGCCAAGGTGGCGGGAGGTACGAGCAGTACTTC.

This clonotype has only a few counts. V gene TRBV7-2 combines with J gene TRBJ1-4, with 9 bases matching TRBD1. V was clipped by 5 bases and J by 8 bases; unmatched bases: 6. Looked up from germline, CDR1 is SGHTA and CDR2 is FQGNSA. This CDR3 has 14 residues. CDR3 DNA: TGTGCCAGCAGCCGGGACAGGGCGGAGGAAAAACTGTTTTTT. It codes for CASSRDRAEEKLFF.

CDR3 in DNA: TGTGCCAGCAGGCAGGGACTAGCGGGAGGTAATGAGCAGTTCTTC. Its protein is CASRQGLAGGNEQFF. The gene calls are TRBV12-3 or TRBV12-4 and TRBJ2-1; 15 nucleotides align to TRBD2. This CDR3 region has 15 residues. With 6 bases clipped from V and 7 bases from J, the junction kept 4 bases outside the gene matches.

Ten or more counts support this clonotype. This rearrangement joins TRBV12-3 or TRBV12-4 to TRBJ1-2; TRBD1 matches at 10 bases. The CDR3 sequence is 13 residues long. V shed 6 bases and J 6 bases; nucleotides not matched to a gene: 4. The CDR3 protein is CASSHGTGDGYTF. The DNA for the CDR3 is TGTGCCAGCAGCCACGGGACAGGGGATGGCTACACCTTC.

The table lists this clonotype with a few counts. The chain employs TRBV2 and TRBJ2-1; D uncertain. This CDR3 spans 15 amino acids. The V gene lost 5 bases and the J gene lost 2 bases, with 13 bases spanning the gap. CDR1 and CDR2 (germline): SNHLY, FYNNEI. Here the CDR3 reads CASSLSLYPYNEQFF. CDR3 nucleotide sequence: TGTGCCAGCAGTCTTTCCCTTTACCCCTACAATGAGCAGTTCTTC.